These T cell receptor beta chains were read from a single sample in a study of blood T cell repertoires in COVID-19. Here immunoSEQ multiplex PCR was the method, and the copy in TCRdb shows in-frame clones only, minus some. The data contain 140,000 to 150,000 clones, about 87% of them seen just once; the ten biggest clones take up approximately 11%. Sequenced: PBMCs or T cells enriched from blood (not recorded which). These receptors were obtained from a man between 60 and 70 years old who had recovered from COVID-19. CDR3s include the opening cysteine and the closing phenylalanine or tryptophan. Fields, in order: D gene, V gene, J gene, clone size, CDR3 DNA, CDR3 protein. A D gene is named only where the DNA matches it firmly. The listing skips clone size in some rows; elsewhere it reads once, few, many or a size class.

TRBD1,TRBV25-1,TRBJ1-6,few,TGTGCCAGCAGTGAATTCGGGACAGTTAATTCACCCCTCCACTTT,CASSEFGTVNSPLHF
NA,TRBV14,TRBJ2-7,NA,TGTGCCAGCAGTCGTTTATACTACGAGCAGTACTTC,CASSRLYYEQYF
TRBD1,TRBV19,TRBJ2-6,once,TGTGCCAGTACCCCGGGACAGGGGGCGCCCGGGGCCAACGTCCTGACTTTC,CASTPGQGAPGANVLTF
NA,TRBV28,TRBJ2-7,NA,TGTGCCAGCAGTCTCCATCGGGACACCTACGAGCAGTACTTC,CASSLHRDTYEQYF
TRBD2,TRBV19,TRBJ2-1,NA,TGTGCCAGTAGCTTGTTAGGGACTAGCGGGAGTTCGGAGCAGTTCTTC,CASSLLGTSGSSEQFF
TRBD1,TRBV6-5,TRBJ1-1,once,TGTGCCAGCCGGGACAGGGGGTACACTGAAGCTTTCTTT,CASRDRGYTEAFF
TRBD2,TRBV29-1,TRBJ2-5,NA,TGCAGCGCGACTAGCGGGCAAGAGACCCAGTACTTC,CSATSGQETQYF
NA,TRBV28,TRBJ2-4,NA,TGTGCCAGCAGTTTCGGGTCCTTAGCCAAAAACATTCAGTACTTC,CASSFGSLAKNIQYF
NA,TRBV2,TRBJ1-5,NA,TGTGCCAGCACCCCCGGTAACAATCAGCCCCAGCATTTT,CASTPGNNQPQHF
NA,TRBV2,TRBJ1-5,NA,TGTGCCAGCAGGTTGAGTAGCAATCAGCCCCAGCATTTT,CASRLSSNQPQHF
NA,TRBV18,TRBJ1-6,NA,TGTGCCAGCTCACCGGGGGGAGGGGATTCACCCCTCCACTTT,CASSPGGGDSPLHF
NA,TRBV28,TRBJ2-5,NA,TGTGCCAGCAGTTTTGACGGAGGGAGGAAGACCCAGTACTTC,CASSFDGGRKTQYF
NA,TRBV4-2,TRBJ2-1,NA,TGTGCCAGCAGCCAAGCAGGTACAGGTGGTTTCAATGAGCAGTTCTTC,CASSQAGTGGFNEQFF
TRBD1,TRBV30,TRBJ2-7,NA,TGTGCCTGGGGGCGATTCACAGGGGACTACGAGCAGTACTTC,CAWGRFTGDYEQYF
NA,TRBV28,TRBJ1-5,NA,TGTGCCAGCAGGTCCAGGGCGAGTAGCAATCAGCCCCAGCATTTT,CASRSRASSNQPQHF
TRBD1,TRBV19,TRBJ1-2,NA,TGTGCCACCCTAAGACAGGGGAACTATGGCTACACCTTC,CATLRQGNYGYTF
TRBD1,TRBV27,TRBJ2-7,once,TGTGCCAGCAGTTTCCAGGGGGCAAGCGAGCAGTACTTC,CASSFQGASEQYF
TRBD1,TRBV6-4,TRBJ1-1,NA,TGTGCCAGCAGCCGGGACAGGGGCTTGAACACTGAAGCTTTCTTT,CASSRDRGLNTEAFF
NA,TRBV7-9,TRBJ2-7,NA,TGTGCCAGCAGCTTAACAGGCCACGAGCAGTACTTC,CASSLTGHEQYF
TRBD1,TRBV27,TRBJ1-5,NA,TGTGCCAGCAGCCAGGACCAGGGGGGCAATCAGCCCCAGCATTTT,CASSQDQGGNQPQHF
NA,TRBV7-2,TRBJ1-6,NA,TGTGCCAGCAGCGTTGCCTCGACGGGAAATTCACCCCTCCACTTT,CASSVASTGNSPLHF
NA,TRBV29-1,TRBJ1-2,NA,TGCAGCGTTGTGGAGGGAGGCTATGGCTACACCTTC,CSVVEGGYGYTF
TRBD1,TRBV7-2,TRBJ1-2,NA,TGTGCCAGCAGCTTAGGACAGGGCTATGGCTACACCTTC,CASSLGQGYGYTF
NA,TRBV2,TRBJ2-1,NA,TGTGCCAGCGCAGGGGTATCCTACAATGAGCAGTTCTTC,CASAGVSYNEQFF
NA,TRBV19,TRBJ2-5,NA,TGTGCCAGTAGTGCAGCAGGCCAAGAGACCCAGTACTTC,CASSAAGQETQYF
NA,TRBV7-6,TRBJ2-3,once,TGTGCCAGCACTCAGGGTCTTAGCACAGATACGCAGTATTTT,CASTQGLSTDTQYF
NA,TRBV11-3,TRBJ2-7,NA,TGTGCCAGCAGCTTAGGGACAGAATACGAGCAGTACTTC,CASSLGTEYEQYF
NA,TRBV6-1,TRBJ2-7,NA,TGTGCCAGCAGTGAAACAGGGATCCCCTACGAGCAGTACTTC,CASSETGIPYEQYF
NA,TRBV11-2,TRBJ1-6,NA,TGTGCCAGCAGCCCCCGACAAGGCTCCTATAATTCACCCCTCCACTTT,CASSPRQGSYNSPLHF
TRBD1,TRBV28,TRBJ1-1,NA,TGTGCCAGCAGTTTGACAGGGGGCTTAAACACTGAAGCTTTCTTT,CASSLTGGLNTEAFF
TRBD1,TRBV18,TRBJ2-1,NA,TGTGCCAGCTCACCCTTAACCGGGACAGGGGGCGCGAGAGGGGGTGAGCAGTTCTTC,CASSPLTGTGGARGGEQFF
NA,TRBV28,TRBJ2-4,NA,TGTGCCAGCAGCTGGCCAGGGGACGACATTCAGTACTTC,CASSWPGDDIQYF
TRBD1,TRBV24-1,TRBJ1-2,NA,TGTGCCACCAGTGATGGGCCAGGGGGTGGTGGCTACACCTTC,CATSDGPGGGGYTF
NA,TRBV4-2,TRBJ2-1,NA,TGTGCCAGCAGCCAAGATCCGGCGGGGAGCTCCTACAATGAGCAGTTCTTC,CASSQDPAGSSYNEQFF
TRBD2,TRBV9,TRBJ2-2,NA,TGTGCCAGCAGCGTAAGGGTAGCGGGAACCGGGGAGCTGTTTTTT,CASSVRVAGTGELFF
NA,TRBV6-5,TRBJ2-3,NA,TGTGCCACCATTTCCCCGGGAACAGATACGCAGTATTTT,CATISPGTDTQYF
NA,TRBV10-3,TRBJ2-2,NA,TGTGCCACCCGGGAGTTTAACGGGGAGCTGTTTTTT,CATREFNGELFF
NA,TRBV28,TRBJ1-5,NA,TGTGCCAGCAGATCGACAGGTCGAGGGGATCAGCCCCAGCATTTT,CASRSTGRGDQPQHF
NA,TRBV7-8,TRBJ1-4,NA,TGTGCCAGCAGCCCCAGTACCGGACACCTGAGGATACTGTTTTTT,CASSPSTGHLRILFF
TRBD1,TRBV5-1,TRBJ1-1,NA,TGCGCCAGCAGTGCCGGGACAGGATGGACTGAAGCTTTCTTT,CASSAGTGWTEAFF
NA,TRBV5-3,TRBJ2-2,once,TGTGCCAGAAGCTTCTTTCCTACCGGGGAGCTGTTTTTT,CARSFFPTGELFF
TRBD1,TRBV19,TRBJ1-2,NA,TGTGCCAGTAGTACGACAGGGGGATCCTATGGCTACACCTTC,CASSTTGGSYGYTF
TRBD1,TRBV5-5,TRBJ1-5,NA,TGTGCCAGCAGCTTGAGGACAGGGGTCTGGAATCAGCCCCAGCATTTT,CASSLRTGVWNQPQHF
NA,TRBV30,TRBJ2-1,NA,TGTGCCTGGAGTCCCAGTTATAATGAGCAGTTCTTC,CAWSPSYNEQFF
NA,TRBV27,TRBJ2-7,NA,TGTGCCAGCAGTCTGACAGGCGTCCACGAGCAGTACTTC,CASSLTGVHEQYF
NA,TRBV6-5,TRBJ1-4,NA,TGTGCCAGCAGTCGTTCCTTGACAGGCTCTGAAAAACTGTTTTTT,CASSRSLTGSEKLFF